The T cell receptor (beta chain) under discussion was sequenced for a study of graft-versus-host responses after intestinal transplantation. For this clone: Compared with germline, one end of the junction differs, possibly owing to a read error.

Assay used: immunoSEQ multiplex PCR; TCRdb lists only in-frame clones, some missing. The data contain some 10,000 clones, roughly 90% of them singletons. The sample's time point: postoperative day 105 after intestinal transplantation (dayNNNN = postoperative day). The input for sequencing was PBMCs, taken 105 days after intestinal transplantation. The clonotype comes from a human patient who received an intestinal transplant, so some T cells may come from the graft donor.

The DNA of the CDR3 is TGTGCCAGCAGTGTCTCAACCCCTCTAGGGACAACCTTCGGCCAAGCGACCCAGTACTTC. It codes for CASSVSTPLGTTFGQATQYF. The chain employs TRBV2 and TRBJ2-5; tentatively, D is TRBD1 (6 bases). Germline CDR1 is SNHLY and CDR2 is FYNNEI. CDR3 length equals 20 residues.